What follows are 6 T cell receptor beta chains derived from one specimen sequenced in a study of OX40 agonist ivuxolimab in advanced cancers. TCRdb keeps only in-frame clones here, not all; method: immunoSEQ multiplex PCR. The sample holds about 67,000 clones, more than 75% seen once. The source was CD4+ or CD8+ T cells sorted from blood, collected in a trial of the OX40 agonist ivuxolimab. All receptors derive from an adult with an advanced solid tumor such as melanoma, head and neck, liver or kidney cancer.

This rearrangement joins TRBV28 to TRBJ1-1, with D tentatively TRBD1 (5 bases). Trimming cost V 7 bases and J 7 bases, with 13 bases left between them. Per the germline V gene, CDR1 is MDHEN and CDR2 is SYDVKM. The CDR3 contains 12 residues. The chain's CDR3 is CASTRGGVEAFF. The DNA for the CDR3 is TGTGCCAGCACCCGAGGAGGGGTTGAAGCTTTCTTT.

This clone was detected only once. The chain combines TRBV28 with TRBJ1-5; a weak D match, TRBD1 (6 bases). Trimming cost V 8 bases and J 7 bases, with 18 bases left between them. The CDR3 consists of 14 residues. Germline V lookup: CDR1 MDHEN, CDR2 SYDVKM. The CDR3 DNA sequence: TGTGCCAGCGGCTCAGGGGCCTACAGGCAGCCCCAGCATTTT. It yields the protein CASGSGAYRQPQHF.

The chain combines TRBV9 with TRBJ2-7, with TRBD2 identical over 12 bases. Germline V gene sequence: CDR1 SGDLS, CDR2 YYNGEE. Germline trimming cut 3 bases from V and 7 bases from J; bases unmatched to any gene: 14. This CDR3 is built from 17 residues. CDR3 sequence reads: CASSEILTGLAGVEQYF. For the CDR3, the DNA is TGTGCCAGCAGCGAAATTTTAACGGGACTAGCGGGTGTTGAGCAGTACTTC.

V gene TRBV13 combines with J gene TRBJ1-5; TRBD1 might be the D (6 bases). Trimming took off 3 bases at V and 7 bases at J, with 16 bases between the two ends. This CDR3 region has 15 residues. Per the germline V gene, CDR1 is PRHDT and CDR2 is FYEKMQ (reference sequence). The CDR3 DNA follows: TGTGCCAGCAGCTTCGGGGACAAGGGCGGCCAGCCCCAGCATTTT. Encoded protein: CASSFGDKGGQPQHF. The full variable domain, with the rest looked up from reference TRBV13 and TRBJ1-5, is AAGVIQSPRHLIKEKRETATLKCYPIPRHDTVYWYQQGPGQDPQFLISFYEKMQSDKGSIPDRFSAQQFSDYHSELNMSSLELGDSALYFCASSFGDKGGQPQHFGDGTRLSIL.

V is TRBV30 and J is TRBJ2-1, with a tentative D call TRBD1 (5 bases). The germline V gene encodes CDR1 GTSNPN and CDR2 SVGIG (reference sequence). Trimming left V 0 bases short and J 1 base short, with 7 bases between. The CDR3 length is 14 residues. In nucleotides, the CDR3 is TGTGCCTGGAGTGTAAAGGGGTCCTACAATGAGCAGTTCTTC. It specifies CAWSVKGSYNEQFF.

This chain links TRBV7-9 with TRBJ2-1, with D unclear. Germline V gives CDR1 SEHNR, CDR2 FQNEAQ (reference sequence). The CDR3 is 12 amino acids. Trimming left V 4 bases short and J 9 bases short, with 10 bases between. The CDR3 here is CASSSHPGEQFF. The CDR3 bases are TGTGCCAGCAGCTCACACCCAGGTGAGCAGTTCTTC.